This TCR beta chain emerged from a study of cytomegalovirus exposure and HLA in healthy donors. Primers: 60 Vbeta forward and 13 Jbeta reverse. Sequencing used immunoSEQ multiplex PCR; TCRdb keeps in-frame clones, though not all of them. This table has about 130,000 clones, roughly 70% appearing once. Remarks on this clone: Its antigen is not identified.

The length of the CDR3 is 16 residues. Germline lookup yields CDR1 SEHNR and CDR2 FQNEAQ (reference sequence). Between the trimmed V and J ends, which lost 5 bases and 3 bases, there was a span of 19 bases. Study outcomes and limitations: Follow-up analysis later connected one missense variant in DCLRE1C with trimming of TCR beta V- and J-genes. In a later analysis, parvovirus B19, influenza, CMV and Epstein-Barr virus appeared linked to several top co-occurrence clusters. Donors were assumed by presence/absence analyses to have roughly uniform sequencing depth.

J is TRBJ1-1 and V is TRBV7-9; no clear D. The sequence came from a man aged 25-45 years in good health and CMV-seronegative. Sequencing used PBMCs. The CDR3 nucleotides are TGTGCCAGCAGCGCCTCGGCGACTGTTCAGTACACTGAAGCTTTCTTT. It yields the protein CASSASATVQYTEAFF.